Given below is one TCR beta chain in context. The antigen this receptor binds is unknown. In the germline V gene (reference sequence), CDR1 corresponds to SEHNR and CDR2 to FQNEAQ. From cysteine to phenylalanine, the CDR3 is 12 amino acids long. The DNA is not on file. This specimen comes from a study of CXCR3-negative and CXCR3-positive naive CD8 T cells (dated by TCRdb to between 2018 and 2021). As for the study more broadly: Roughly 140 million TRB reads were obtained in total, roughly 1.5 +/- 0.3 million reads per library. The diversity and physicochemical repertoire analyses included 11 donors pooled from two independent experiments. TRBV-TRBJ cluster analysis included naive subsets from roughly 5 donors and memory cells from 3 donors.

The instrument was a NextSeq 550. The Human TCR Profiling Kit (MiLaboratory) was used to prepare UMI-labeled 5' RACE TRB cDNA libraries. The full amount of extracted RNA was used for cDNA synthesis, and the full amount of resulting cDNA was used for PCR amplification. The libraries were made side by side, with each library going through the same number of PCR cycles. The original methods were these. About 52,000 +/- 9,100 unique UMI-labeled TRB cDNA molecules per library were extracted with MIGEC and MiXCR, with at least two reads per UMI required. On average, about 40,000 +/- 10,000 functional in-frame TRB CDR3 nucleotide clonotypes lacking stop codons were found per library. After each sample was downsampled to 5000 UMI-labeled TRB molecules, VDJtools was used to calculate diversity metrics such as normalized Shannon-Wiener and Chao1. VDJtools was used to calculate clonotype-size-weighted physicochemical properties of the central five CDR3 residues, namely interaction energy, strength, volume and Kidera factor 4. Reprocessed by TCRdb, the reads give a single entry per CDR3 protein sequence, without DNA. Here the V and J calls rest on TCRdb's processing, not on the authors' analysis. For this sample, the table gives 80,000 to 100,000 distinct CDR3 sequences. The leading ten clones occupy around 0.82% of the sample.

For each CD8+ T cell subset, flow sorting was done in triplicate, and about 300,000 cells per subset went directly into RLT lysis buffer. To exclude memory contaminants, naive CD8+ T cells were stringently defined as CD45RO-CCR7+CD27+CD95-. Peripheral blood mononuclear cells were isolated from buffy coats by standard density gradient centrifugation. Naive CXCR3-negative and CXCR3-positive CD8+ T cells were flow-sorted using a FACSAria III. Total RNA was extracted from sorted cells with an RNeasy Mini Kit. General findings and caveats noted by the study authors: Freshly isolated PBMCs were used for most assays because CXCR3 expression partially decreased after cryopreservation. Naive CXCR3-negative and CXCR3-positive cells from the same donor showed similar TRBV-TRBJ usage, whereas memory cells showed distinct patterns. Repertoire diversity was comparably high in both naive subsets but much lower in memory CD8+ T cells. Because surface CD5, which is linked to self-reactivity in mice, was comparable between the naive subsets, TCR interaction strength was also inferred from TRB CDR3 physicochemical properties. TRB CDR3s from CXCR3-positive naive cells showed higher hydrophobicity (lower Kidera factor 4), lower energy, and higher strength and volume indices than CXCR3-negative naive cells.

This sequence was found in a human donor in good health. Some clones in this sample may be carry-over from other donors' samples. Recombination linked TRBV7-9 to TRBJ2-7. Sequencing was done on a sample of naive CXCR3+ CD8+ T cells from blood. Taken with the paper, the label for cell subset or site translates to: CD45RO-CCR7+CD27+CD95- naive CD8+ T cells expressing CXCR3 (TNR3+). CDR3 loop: CASSPFSQEQYF.